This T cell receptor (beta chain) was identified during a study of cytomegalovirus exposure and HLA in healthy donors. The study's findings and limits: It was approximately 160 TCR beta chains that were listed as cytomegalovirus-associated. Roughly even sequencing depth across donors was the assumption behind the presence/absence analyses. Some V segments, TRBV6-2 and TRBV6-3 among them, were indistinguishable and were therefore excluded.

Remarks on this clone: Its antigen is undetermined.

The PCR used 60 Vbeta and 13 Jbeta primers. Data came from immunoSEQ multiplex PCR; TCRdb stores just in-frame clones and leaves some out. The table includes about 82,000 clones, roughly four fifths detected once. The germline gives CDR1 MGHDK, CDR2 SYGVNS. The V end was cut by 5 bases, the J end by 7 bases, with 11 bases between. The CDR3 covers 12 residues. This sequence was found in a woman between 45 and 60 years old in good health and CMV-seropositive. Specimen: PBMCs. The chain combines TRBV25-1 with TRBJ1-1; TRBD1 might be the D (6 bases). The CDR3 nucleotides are TGTGCCAGCAGTCAGGGACACCTTGAAGCTTTCTTT. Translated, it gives CASSQGHLEAFF. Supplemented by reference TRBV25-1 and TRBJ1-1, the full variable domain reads EADIYQTPRYLVIGTGKKITLECSQTMGHDKMYWYQQDPGMELHLIHYSYGVNSTEKGDLSSESTVSRIRTEHFPLTLESARPSHTSQYLCASSQGHLEAFFGQGTRLTVV.